This is a list of T cell receptor beta chains from one sample in a study of glioma-infiltrating T cells after dendritic cell vaccination. Assay used: immunoSEQ multiplex PCR; TCRdb lists only in-frame clones, some missing. The sample records 50,000 to 60,000 clones, 70% to 85% being singletons. The sample in question was blood, obtained after dendritic cell vaccination. Receptors were obtained from a human donor with glioblastoma. CDR3s include the opening cysteine and the closing phenylalanine or tryptophan. The D gene is left open where the match is weak. Clone size is given for some rows only: seen once, a few or many times, or a class if the clone is expanded.

>NA|NA|TRBJ2-3|TRBV6-5
TGTGCCAGCAGTCCGACAGATCCTAGCACAGATACGCAGTATTTT
CASSPTDPSTDTQYF
>NA|NA|TRBJ1-1|TRBV2
TGTGCCAGCAAGGATAGGACAGCGAACACTGAAGCTTTCTTT
CASKDRTANTEAFF
>NA|NA|TRBJ1-1|TRBV18
TGTGCCAGCTCACCACCTTTGGGCTTGGGGAACACTGAAGCTTTCTTT
CASSPPLGLGNTEAFF
>few|NA|TRBJ1-2|TRBV7-9
TGTGCCAGCAGCTTAACCGACAGAAACTATGGCTACACCTTC
CASSLTDRNYGYTF
>NA|TRBD2|TRBJ2-3|TRBV2
TGTGCCAGCAGTCGTGCACTAGCGGGACGTCCAGATACGCAGTATTTT
CASSRALAGRPDTQYF
>NA|TRBD1|TRBJ2-3|TRBV19
TGTGCCAGTAGTGCGGACAGGGGGCGGGATACGCAGTATTTT
CASSADRGRDTQYF
>NA|TRBD1|TRBJ2-7|TRBV5-4
TGTGCCAGCACCCGACCCGGGACAGGGGGAGAGGAGCAGTACTTC
CASTRPGTGGEEQYF
>once|NA|TRBJ1-2|TRBV25-1
TGTGCCAGCAGTCATCGGGGTGTAAGGTTTGGCTACACCTTC
CASSHRGVRFGYTF
>NA|NA|TRBJ1-1|TRBV19
TGTGCCAGTACCACACGGGGGTCTCCCCAAGCTTTCTTT
CASTTRGSPQAFF
>NA|NA|TRBJ2-7|TRBV5-1
TGCGCCAGCAGCTTGGGGGACACTACCTACGAGCAGTACTTC
CASSLGDTTYEQYF
>NA|NA|TRBJ2-2|TRBV7-8
TGTGCCAGCAACCAAAGAAAGCGGGGACAAGCTTTATACACCGGGGAGCTGTTTTTT
CASNQRKRGQALYTGELFF
>NA|TRBD2|TRBJ2-1|TRBV5-1
TGCGCCAGCCTCAAACTTACTGGAGCGGGGGCCTCTAGTGAGCAGTTCTTC
CASLKLTGAGASSEQFF
>NA|TRBD1|TRBJ1-5|TRBV19
TGTGCCAGTAGTATAGATCTTGCCGCAGGGGGCCTTCAGCCCCAGCATTTT
CASSIDLAAGGLQPQHF
>NA|NA|TRBJ1-1|TRBV4-2
TGTGCCAGCAGCTTACAGGGGAACACTGAAGCTTTCTTT
CASSLQGNTEAFF
>few|TRBD1|TRBJ1-3|TRBV7-9
TGTGCCAGCAGCCCTAGGACAGGGAACGGAAACACCATATATTTT
CASSPRTGNGNTIYF
>NA|TRBD2|TRBJ2-2|TRBV6-1
TGTGCCAGCAGTGGTAGCGGGGGGGTTTTCGGGGAGCTGTTTTTT
CASSGSGGVFGELFF
>NA|NA|TRBJ2-1|TRBV13
TGTGCCAGCAGCCCCCCAGGGGAGATCAATGAGCAGTTCTTC
CASSPPGEINEQFF
>NA|TRBD1|TRBJ1-1|TRBV11-2
TGTGCCAGCAGCACACCCGGGACAGCTGCGGGAGCTTTCTTT
CASSTPGTAAGAFF
>NA|TRBD2|TRBJ2-5|TRBV5-6
TGTGCCAGCAGCCCCGGGACTAGCGGGGGGGACTTTTACCCAGAGACCCAGTACTTC
CASSPGTSGGDFYPETQYF
>once|NA|TRBJ1-1|TRBV28
TGTGCCAGCAGTTTAGGAGAATTTGAAGCTTTCTTT
CASSLGEFEAFF
>NA|NA|TRBJ1-1|TRBV11-2
TGTGCCAGCAGCTTAGAGGCAGGGAGGGGTTTCTTT
CASSLEAGRGFF
>NA|NA|TRBJ1-1|TRBV5-1
TGCGCCAGCAGCTTGTTGGCGGGGGACACTGAAGCTTTCTTT
CASSLLAGDTEAFF
>NA|TRBD1|TRBJ2-7|TRBV27
TGTGCCAGCAGTTCCTACCCCGGACAGGGGCGGGCCTACGAGCAGTACTTC
CASSSYPGQGRAYEQYF
>NA|NA|TRBJ1-2|TRBV6-8
TGTGCCAGCCTTTTGACAGTTAACTATGGCTACACCTTC
CASLLTVNYGYTF
>NA|TRBD2|TRBJ2-7|TRBV27
TGTGCCAGCAGTTTGGCCAGCGGGGGTTACGAGCAGTACTTC
CASSLASGGYEQYF
>once|TRBD2|TRBJ2-1|TRBV7-2
TGTGCCAGCAGCTTAGTGGGACTAGCCATTAATGAGCAGTTCTTC
CASSLVGLAINEQFF
>NA|NA|TRBJ2-3|TRBV28
TGTGCCAGCACCCGGGGAGATGATACGCAGTATTTT
CASTRGDDTQYF
>NA|TRBD1|TRBJ1-5|TRBV19
TGTGCCAGTAGGACAGGGTGGCAGCCCCAGCATTTT
CASRTGWQPQHF
>NA|NA|TRBJ2-1|TRBV6-6
TGTGCCAGCAGCTTAAACGAGGTTACTATGCAGTTCTTC
CASSLNEVTMQFF
>NA|NA|TRBJ1-6|TRBV6-4
TGTGCCAGCAGAACCAACAGGGTGGGGAGCTCCTATAATTCACCCCTCCACTTT
CASRTNRVGSSYNSPLHF
>NA|NA|TRBJ2-5|TRBV10-2
TGCGCCAGCAGTGTCGAGGAGACCCAGTACTTC
CASSVEETQYF
>NA|NA|TRBJ1-2|TRBV11-2
TGTGCCAGCAGCGGCCGGGACTATGGCTACACCTTC
CASSGRDYGYTF
>NA|NA|TRBJ1-1|TRBV15
TGTGCCACCAGCAGAGATGGGGAGAGCACTGAAGCTTTCTTT
CATSRDGESTEAFF
>NA|NA|TRBJ1-2|TRBV6-1
TGTGCCAGCACTGAGCTCAGACTTCAGAACTATGGCTACACCTTC
CASTELRLQNYGYTF
>many|NA|TRBJ1-1|TRBV5-1
TGCGCCAGCAGCTTGGCGGAAGGGGTGAACACTGAAGCTTTCTTT
CASSLAEGVNTEAFF
>NA|NA|TRBJ2-7|TRBV19
TGTGCCAGTAGTATAGCGTCAGGGGGGTTCTACGAGCAGTACTTC
CASSIASGGFYEQYF
>few|NA|TRBJ2-7|TRBV4-1
TGCGCCAGCAGCCAAGAAGCTTTGGAGGTTTACTACGAGCAGTACTTC
CASSQEALEVYYEQYF
>NA|NA|TRBJ2-7|TRBV11-1
TGTGCCAGCAGCTTGAGTCGGACTGGCGAGCAGTACTTC
CASSLSRTGEQYF
>NA|NA|TRBJ2-3|TRBV9
TGTGCCAGCAGCCTATACACAGATACGCAGTATTTT
CASSLYTDTQYF
>NA|TRBD1|TRBJ1-4|TRBV5-1
TGCGCCAGCAGCCCGGAGGGGGCGAGGTATGAAAAACTGTTTTTT
CASSPEGARYEKLFF